This record looks at one T cell receptor beta chain sequence and its context. Its antigen is still unknown. The assay was immunoSEQ multiplex PCR, and TCRdb's table has in-frame clones only and misses some. Of around 190,000 clones in the sample, approximately 92% are singletons; the top ten hold approximately 1.4%. This sample was taken from a study of T cell responses to AZD1222 COVID-19 vaccine. Study-wide context: It was second doses at about 4 or about 12 weeks that were pooled. Study observations and caveats: CD4 TCRs associated with vaccination spanned spike, dominating at 160-218 and 743-854.

This CDR3 has 15 residues. In germline, CDR1 is MNHNY, CDR2 SVGAGI (reference sequence). Trimming took 0 bases from V and 7 from J, leaving 15 bases between them. This TCR was recovered from an adult in good health. Sample: peripheral blood, taken on day 0 of AZD1222 vaccination. The V gene is TRBV6-6, the J gene TRBJ1-1, with D possibly TRBD1 on 5 matching bases. The DNA of the CDR3 is TGTGCCAGCAGTTACTCCCGTGGGGCCTCCAATGAAGCTTTCTTT. Protein: CASSYSRGASNEAFF.